Sequencing of this T cell receptor beta chain was carried out in a study of blood T cell repertoires in COVID-19. Study context: From the United States, Italy and Spain came samples of acute and convalescent COVID-19. T cells, B-cell-depleted T cells, or PBMCs supplied cDNA or gDNA.

As originally analysed: Amplifying reference gene primers gave estimates of nucleated cell counts. Libraries were prepared by immunoSEQ multiplex PCR; TCRdb keeps only in-frame clonotypes and omits some of them. The V and J calls and clone size were taken over from that table, and D and trimming were inferred from the DNA. The table lists around 220,000 clones, around 88% of them singletons. The length of the CDR3 is 18 residues. The germline V gene has CDR1 MNHEY and CDR2 SMNVEV (reference sequence). With V trimmed by 6 bases and J by 6 bases, 20 bases remained unmatched. This clonotype was obtained from a woman between 50 and 59 years old with acute COVID-19. The chain is built from TRBV27 and TRBJ2-7; 10 bases fit TRBD2. The sample comprised PBMCs or T cells enriched from blood (not recorded which). This chain's CDR3 is CASSSPPLRLAGVREQYF. CDR3 sequence (DNA): TGTGCCAGCAGCTCCCCCCCACTGCGACTAGCGGGTGTGCGCGAGCAGTACTTC.